This TCR beta chain was found in a study of blood T cell dynamics during melanoma immunotherapy. At the level of the study: Standard first-line treatment here was pembrolizumab or nivolumab plus ipilimumab in metastatic melanoma.

Sequencing was performed with immunoSEQ multiplex PCR; in TCRdb, only in-frame clones are kept and a portion is missing. Of 9,500 to 13,000 clones listed, roughly 90% are singletons. This sample's time point: pre-treatment baseline. Patients with prior systemic cancer treatment, concomitant immunosuppressants, or other active malignancies were excluded. V shed 2 bases and J shed 2 bases, with 10 bases lying between them. Germline V gene lookup returns CDR1 KGHSH and CDR2 LQKENI. The CDR3 is 14 residues long. This material consisted of blood, taken from a patient treated with checkpoint blockade. The TCR sequence derives from a human donor with melanoma. This sequence joins TRBV18 and TRBJ2-7; D is unresolved. CDR3 DNA: TGTGCCAGCTCACCAGTCTACGGACCCTACGAGCAGTACTTC. Protein sequence: CASSPVYGPYEQYF.